The source of this T cell receptor (beta chain) is a study of Graves' ophthalmopathy and Graves' hyperthyroidism. Trimming took off 3 bases at V and 3 bases at J, with 11 bases between the two ends. This CDR3 is built from 15 residues. Germline-derived CDR1 and CDR2 are SNHLY and FYNNEI. Patients with other autoimmune diseases, uncontrolled infections, pregnancy or lactation were excluded. The authors amplified TCR beta CDR3 regions from RNA transcripts. Investigators did first-round RT-PCR with HTBI primers, then second-round multiplex PCR. TCRdb processed the multiplex PCR reads anew with MiXCR; each CDR3 protein has one entry. This repertoire shows about 210,000 distinct CDR3 sequences, around 28% found once; its top ten account for about 9.1%. This clonotype was seen repeatedly, ten times or more. Its antigen is undetermined. Regarding the study as a whole: Ophthalmopathy progression predictions by the model showed approximately 79% specificity and roughly 70% sensitivity. Most expanded clonotypes from thyroid (those above 0.001 frequency) were also found in blood. A 13-signature model separated ophthalmopathy from stable hyperthyroidism, reaching about 90% sensitivity and 75% to 83% specificity cross-validated.

The sequencing sample was made of peripheral blood. The TCR sequence derives from a man between 45 and 60 years old with Graves' ophthalmopathy. This chain uses TRBV2 with TRBJ2-2, with D possibly TRBD2 on 6 matching bases. CDR3 sequence reads: CASSDRLAYTGELFF. The DNA for the CDR3 is TGTGCCAGCAGTGACCGGCTAGCGTACACCGGGGAGCTGTTTTTT.